This T cell receptor (beta chain) was identified during a study of OX40 agonist ivuxolimab in advanced cancers. Study-wide context: Patients were given ivuxolimab, an antibody that agonizes OX40 (CD134).

Losses at the gene ends were 3 bases for V and 1 base for J; bases not matched to a gene: 3. Germline V gene data show CDR1 as SGHAT and CDR2 as FQNNGV. This CDR3 spans 14 amino acids. Only a few counts were recorded for this clone. Its target is not known. Assay used: immunoSEQ multiplex PCR; TCRdb lists only in-frame clones, some missing. The data contain approximately 60,000 clones, approximately 92% of them seen just once; the ten biggest clones take up approximately 0.64%. Whole-study results and caveats: Both CD4+ and CD8+ T cell populations in blood had undergone clonal expansion by week 6 at 0.1 to 3.0 mg/kg. A proportion of nonresponders additionally exhibited low normalized T-cell clonal expansion.

This receptor was identified in an adult with an advanced solid tumor such as melanoma, head and neck, liver or kidney cancer. This chain joins TRBV11-2 and TRBJ2-7; 7 positions match TRBD1. The sequencing here drew on CD4+ or CD8+ T cells sorted from blood, taken in a trial of the OX40 agonist ivuxolimab. This CDR3 reads CASSFSQGSYEQYF. The CDR3 DNA reads as TGTGCCAGCAGCTTCTCACAGGGGTCCTACGAGCAGTACTTC.